Sequencing of this T cell receptor beta chain was carried out in a study of cytomegalovirus exposure and HLA in healthy donors. PCR was performed using 60 Vbeta and 13 Jbeta primers. Only in-frame clones appear in the TCRdb table, and some are missing; sequencing was by immunoSEQ multiplex PCR. The data show a few hundred thousand clones, 75% to 85% seen once. This clone was recorded once. Its specificity is not known. General study results and limits: A list of 150 to 200 TCR beta chains associated with cytomegalovirus was given. Equally common other TCR beta chains were less clonally expanded than HLA-associated ones, a later analysis found. In an earlier analysis, most TCR beta V segments were productive about 87% or about 30% of the time. As was reported, the classifier diagnosed cytomegalovirus status with high specificity and sensitivity.

The CDR3 length is 17 residues. Trimming removed 7 bases from V and 6 bases from J; junction bases left unmatched: 17. Germline CDR1 reads WSHSY; CDR2 reads SAAADI. This chain connects TRBV10-2 to TRBJ2-7; 11 bases map to TRBD2. Material: PBMCs. This sequence originates from a girl aged 2 to 9 in good health and CMV-seronegative. The DNA for the CDR3 is TGCGCCAGCACCGAGGGGATTAGCGGGAGGGCCGAGGTCGAGCAGTACTTC. This encodes CASTEGISGRAEVEQYF.